This T cell receptor beta chain was documented in a study of human T cells and chemical hapten exposure. The CDR3 extends over 13 amino acids. Germline-derived CDR1 and CDR2 are SGHRS and YFSETQ. V dropped 2 bases and J dropped 6 bases, with 8 bases sitting between them. TCRdb processed the RACE reads anew with MiXCR; each CDR3 protein has one entry. The table has fewer than 90,000 distinct CDR3 sequences, around 6.7% seen once. Stated time point: patch test 2, 6 weeks after DPC sensitization. The treatment denotes: therapeutic diphenylcyclopropenone sensitization with weekly scalp DPC. The table lists this clonotype with many counts.

The source was whole blood, collected in connection with sensitization to the hapten diphenylcyclopropenone (DPC). The sequence derives from a woman in her 30s with alopecia areata. Some clones in this sample may be carry-over from other donors' samples. The chain has TRBV5-1 and TRBJ2-2; no clear D. CDR3 in amino acids: CASSFQVAGELFF. CDR3 coding DNA: TGCGCCAGCAGCTTCCAAGTGGCCGGGGAGCTGTTTTTT.